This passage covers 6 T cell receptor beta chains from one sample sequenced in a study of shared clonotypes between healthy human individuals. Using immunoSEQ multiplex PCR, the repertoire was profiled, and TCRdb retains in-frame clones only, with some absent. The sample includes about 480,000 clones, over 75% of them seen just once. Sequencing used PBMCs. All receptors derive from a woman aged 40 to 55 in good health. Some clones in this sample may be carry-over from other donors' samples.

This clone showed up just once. The CDR3 bases are TGTGCCAGCCAGACTACAGGGGGGCCCTACGAGCAGTACTTC. Amino acid sequence: CASQTTGGPYEQYF. This rearrangement joins TRBV11-2 to TRBJ2-7; TRBD1 aligns across 8 bases. CDR3 length: 14 residues. Per germline, CDR1 SGHAT and CDR2 FQNNGV. With V trimmed by 8 bases and J by 2 bases, 8 bases remained unmatched. Variable domain in full (rest from reference TRBV11-2 and TRBJ2-7): EAGVAQSPRYKIIEKRQSVAFWCNPISGHATLYWYQQILGQGPKLLIQFQNNGVVDDSQLPKDRFSAERLKGVDSTLKIQPAKLEDSAVYLCASQTTGGPYEQYFGPGTRLTVT.

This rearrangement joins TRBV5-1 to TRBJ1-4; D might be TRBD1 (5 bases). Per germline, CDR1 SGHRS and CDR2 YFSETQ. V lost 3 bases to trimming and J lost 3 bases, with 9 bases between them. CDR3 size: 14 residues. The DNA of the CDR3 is TGCGCCAGCAGCTCAGGGTCCCCTAATGAAAAACTGTTTTTT. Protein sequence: CASSSGSPNEKLFF.

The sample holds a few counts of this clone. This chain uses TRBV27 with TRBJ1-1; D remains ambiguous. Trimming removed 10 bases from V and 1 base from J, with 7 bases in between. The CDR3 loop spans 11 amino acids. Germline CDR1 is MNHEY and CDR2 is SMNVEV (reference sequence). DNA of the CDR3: TGTGCCACCTCCTGGAACACTGAAGCTTTCTTT. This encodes CATSWNTEAFF.

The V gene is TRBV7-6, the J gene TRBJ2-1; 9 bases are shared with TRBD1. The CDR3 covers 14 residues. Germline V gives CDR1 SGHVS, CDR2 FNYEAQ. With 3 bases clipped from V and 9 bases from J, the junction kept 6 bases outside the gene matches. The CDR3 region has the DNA TGTGCCAGCAGCTTCACACAGGGGGCCAGTGAGCAGTTCTTC. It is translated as CASSFTQGASEQFF.

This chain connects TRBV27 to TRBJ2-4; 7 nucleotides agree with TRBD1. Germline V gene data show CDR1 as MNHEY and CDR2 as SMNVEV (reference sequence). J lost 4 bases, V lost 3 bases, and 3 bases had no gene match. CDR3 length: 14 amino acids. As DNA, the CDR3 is TGTGCCAGCAGTTTGGTCAGGGGGAAAAACATTCAGTACTTC. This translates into CASSLVRGKNIQYF.

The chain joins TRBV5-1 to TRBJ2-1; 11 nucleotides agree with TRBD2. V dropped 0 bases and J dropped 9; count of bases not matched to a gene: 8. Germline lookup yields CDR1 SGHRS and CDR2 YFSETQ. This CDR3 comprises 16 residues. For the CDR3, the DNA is TGCGCCAGCAGCTTGGGGACTAGCGGGCCTTCAGGTGAGCAGTTCTTC. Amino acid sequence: CASSLGTSGPSGEQFF.